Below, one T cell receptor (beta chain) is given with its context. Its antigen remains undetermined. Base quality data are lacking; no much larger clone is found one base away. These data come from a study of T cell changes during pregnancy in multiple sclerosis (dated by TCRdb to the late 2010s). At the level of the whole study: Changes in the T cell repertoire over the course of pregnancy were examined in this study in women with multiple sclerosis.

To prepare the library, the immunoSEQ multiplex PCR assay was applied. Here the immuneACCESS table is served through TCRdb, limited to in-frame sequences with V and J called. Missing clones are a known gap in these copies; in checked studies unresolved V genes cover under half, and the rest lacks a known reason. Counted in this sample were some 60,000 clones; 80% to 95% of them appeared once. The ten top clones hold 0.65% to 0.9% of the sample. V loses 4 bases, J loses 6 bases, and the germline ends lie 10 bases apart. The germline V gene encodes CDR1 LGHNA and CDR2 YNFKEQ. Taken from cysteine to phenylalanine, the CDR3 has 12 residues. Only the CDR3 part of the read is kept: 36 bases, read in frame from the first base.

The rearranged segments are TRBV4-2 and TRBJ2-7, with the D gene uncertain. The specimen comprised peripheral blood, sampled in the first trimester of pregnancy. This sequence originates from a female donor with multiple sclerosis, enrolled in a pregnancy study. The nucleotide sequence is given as TGTGCCAGCAGCCCCCTCTCGGGCGAGCAGTACTTC. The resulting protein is CASSPLSGEQYF.